This paragraph covers one TCR beta chain sequence. What it binds is not known. The data belong to a study of cytomegalovirus exposure and HLA in healthy donors. Overall study: The early release's HLA-typed donors yielded 65 million to 85 million unique TCRs. Whole-study findings and limits: Among the sequence variants, a highly shared cluster was likely an artifact of sequencing.

Per germline, CDR1 SSHAT and CDR2 FNYEAQ (reference sequence). J lost 10 bases, V lost 5 bases, and 6 bases had no gene match. The CDR3 extends over 13 amino acids. With 60 Vbeta and 13 Jbeta primers, the PCR was carried out. Libraries were prepared by immunoSEQ multiplex PCR; TCRdb keeps only in-frame clonotypes and omits some of them. The data contain 80,000 to 100,000 clones, approximately 70% of them seen just once; the ten biggest clones take up 3% to 4%. The V call is TRBV7-7, the J call TRBJ2-1, with 9 bases fitting TRBD2. The sample consisted of PBMCs. This TCR was recovered from a man aged 35 to 55 in good health and CMV-seronegative. The DNA for the CDR3 is TGTGCCAGCAGCCCCCTGCGGGAGGGAGAGCAGTTCTTC. This encodes CASSPLREGEQFF.